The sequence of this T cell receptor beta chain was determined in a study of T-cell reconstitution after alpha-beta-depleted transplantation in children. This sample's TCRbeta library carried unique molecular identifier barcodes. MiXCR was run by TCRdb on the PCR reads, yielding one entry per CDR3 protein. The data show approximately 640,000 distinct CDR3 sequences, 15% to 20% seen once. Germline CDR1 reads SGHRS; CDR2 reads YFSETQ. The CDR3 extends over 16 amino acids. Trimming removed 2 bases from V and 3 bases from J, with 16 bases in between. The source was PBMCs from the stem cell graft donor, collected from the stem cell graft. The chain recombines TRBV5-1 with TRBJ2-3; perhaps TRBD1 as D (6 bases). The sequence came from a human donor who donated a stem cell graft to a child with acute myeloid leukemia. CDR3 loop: CASSFSGATGTDTQYF. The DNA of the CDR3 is TGCGCCAGCAGCTTCTCCGGAGCGACAGGAACAGATACGCAGTATTTT.